These 5 T cell receptor beta chains originate from one sample sequenced in a study of blood T cells in healthy people across ages. A second about 6 to 12 cycle PCR used barcoded and J-beta primers. TCRdb re-called the 5' RACE reads with MiXCR, one entry per CDR3 protein. The sample records 650,000 to 1,000,000 distinct CDR3 sequences, 35% to 40% being singletons. The sample was blood. These receptors were obtained from a man between 18 and 29 years old in good health.

This clonotype occurred a few times. CDR3 coding DNA: TGTGCCAGCAGCCCCGGGGGGGTCCTCTACAATGAGCAGTTCTTC. Its protein product is CASSPGGVLYNEQFF. The chain uses TRBV7-9 and TRBJ2-1; 8 bases fit TRBD2. The CDR3 runs to 15 residues. Germline V lookup: CDR1 SEHNR, CDR2 FQNEAQ (reference sequence). The trim removed 5 bases at V and 3 bases at J, leaving 6 bases unmatched.

This clonotype has more than one count but fewer than ten. This sequence joins TRBV7-2 and TRBJ1-1, with 7 nucleotides matching TRBD1. The CDR3 has 16 residues. Germline-derived CDR1 and CDR2 are SGHTA and FQGNSA. V dropped 1 base and J dropped 5; count of bases not matched to a gene: 10. The DNA for the CDR3 is TGTGCCAGCAGCTTAGATATAGGGGGCGCATGGACTGAAGCTTTCTTT. This translates into CASSLDIGGAWTEAFF.

This clonotype was counted ten times or more. The chain is built from TRBV5-5 and TRBJ1-4; 11 bases are shared with TRBD1. Looked up from germline, CDR1 is SGHKS and CDR2 is YYEKEE (reference sequence). The CDR3 length is 14 residues. Losses at the gene ends were 4 bases for V and 8 bases for J; bases not matched to a gene: 4. The CDR3 is CASSLGQGAEKLFF. For the CDR3, the DNA is TGTGCCAGCAGCCTCGGACAGGGGGCCGAAAAACTGTTTTTT.

This clonotype has at least ten counts. This chain connects TRBV5-5 to TRBJ2-3; tentatively, D is TRBD2 (6 bases). Germline CDR1 is SGHKS and CDR2 is YYEKEE (reference sequence). The V end lost 4 bases, the J end lost 0 bases, and 12 bases lay between the germline ends. The CDR3 has 15 amino acids. The CDR3 nucleotides are TGTGCCAGCAGCAGGGACTGGCCGAGCACAGATACGCAGTATTTT. Its protein product is CASSRDWPSTDTQYF.

The rearrangement links TRBV18 to TRBJ2-7; D possibly matches TRBD1 or TRBD2 (5 bases each). Per germline, CDR1 KGHSH and CDR2 LQKENI. The V and J ends lost 6 bases and 2 bases respectively, with 14 bases between them. The CDR3 has 14 amino acids. This CDR3 is CASSPGRDPYEQYF. For the CDR3, the DNA is TGTGCCAGCTCGCCGGGACGGGATCCCTACGAGCAGTACTTC.